Following are 2 T cell receptor beta chains from one sample sequenced in a study of T cell repertoires in cytomegalovirus infection. Each CDR3 protein is one row after TCRdb ran MiXCR on the reads. The sample contains almost 500,000 distinct CDR3 sequences, around 11% of which appear only once. Sequencing was performed on PBMCs. All receptors derive from a human donor in good health (CMV status not recorded). Some clones in this sample may be carry-over from other donors' samples.

This clonotype has ten or more counts. The rearrangement links TRBV15 to TRBJ2-2; 7 nucleotides match TRBD2. Trimming at V came to 2 bases and at J to 2 bases, leaving 8 bases not matched to a gene. The CDR3 has 17 residues. CDR1 LNHNV and CDR2 YYDKDF come from the germline V gene (reference sequence). CDR3 bases: TGTGCCACCAGCAGACGCCTCAGCGGGGCAAACACCGGGGAGCTGTTTTTT. It yields the protein CATSRRLSGANTGELFF.

The table lists this clonotype with many counts. The genes are TRBV28 and TRBJ2-7; TRBD2 agrees at 15 bases. V shed 7 bases, J shed 5 bases, and the junction held 12 bases outside the gene matches. The CDR3 sequence is 17 residues long. Germline V gene lookup returns CDR1 MDHEN and CDR2 SYDVKM. CDR3 region: CASTLGGLAGGNHEQYF. The DNA of the CDR3 is TGTGCCAGCACCTTGGGAGGACTAGCGGGAGGGAACCACGAGCAGTACTTC.